These 13 T cell receptor beta chains came from one sample sequenced in a study of blood T cells in healthy people across ages. A second PCR of roughly 7 to 11 cycles used a sample-barcoded 5' primer and a J-beta primer mix. TCRdb re-analysed the 5' RACE reads in MiXCR, keeping a single row per CDR3 protein. This table has about 680,000 distinct CDR3 sequences, 49% appearing once. Material: blood. The source is an older woman in good health.

V usage is TRBV7-2 and J usage is TRBJ2-1, with TRBD1 matching 10 bases. Per germline, CDR1 SGHTA and CDR2 FQGNSA. Germline trimming cut 1 base from V and 4 bases from J; bases unmatched to any gene: 4. The CDR3 extends over 16 amino acids. In DNA, the CDR3 is TGTGCCAGCAGCTTAGTCGGGACAGGGGTTTACAATGAGCAGTTCTTC. Protein: CASSLVGTGVYNEQFF.

Only a few counts were recorded for this clonotype. The rearrangement joins TRBV29-1 to TRBJ2-5, with D possibly matching TRBD2 (6 bases). The CDR3 loop spans 14 amino acids. Trimming took off 0 bases at V and 5 bases at J, with 13 bases between the two ends. Germline values: CDR1 SQVTM, CDR2 ANQGSEA. In DNA form, the CDR3 reads TGCAGCGTTGAAGATCTAGGAGGGCCGGAGACCCAGTACTTC. Amino acids: CSVEDLGGPETQYF. The whole variable domain, filled in from reference TRBV29-1 and TRBJ2-5, reads SAVISQKPSRDICQRGTSLTIQCQVDSQVTMMFWYRQQPGQSLTLIATANQGSEATYESGFVIDKFPISRPNLTFSTLTVSNMSPEDSSIYLCSVEDLGGPETQYFGPGTRLLVL.

The genes are TRBV28 and TRBJ1-2, with 8 bases lining up with TRBD1. The trim removed 6 bases at V and 8 bases at J, leaving 5 bases unmatched. Germline V CDR1 and CDR2: MDHEN, SYDVKM. The CDR3 is made up of 12 amino acids. The CDR3 reads CASRLTGEGYTF. CDR3 DNA: TGTGCCAGCAGGCTGACAGGGGAAGGCTACACCTTC.

This clonotype has a count of ten or more. V usage is TRBV4-3 and J usage is TRBJ2-4, with D hard to call. Trimming shortened V by 0 bases and J by 11 bases, and 11 bases separated the two germline ends. The CDR3 runs 13 residues. Germline loops: CDR1 LGHNA, CDR2 YSLEER. CDR3 nucleotide sequence: TGCGCCAGCAGCCAAGACTACATCGGCCTTCAGTACTTC. Protein product: CASSQDYIGLQYF.

The sample holds a few counts of this clonotype. This chain connects TRBV20-1 to TRBJ2-1; 8 nucleotides align to TRBD2. Trimming took 3 bases from V and 4 from J; bases not matched to a gene: 5. Germline V gives CDR1 DFQATT, CDR2 SNEGSKA (reference sequence). The CDR3 has 14 residues. CDR3 region: CSASRGGRYNEQFF. The DNA of the CDR3 is TGCAGTGCTAGTAGAGGCGGGAGGTACAATGAGCAGTTCTTC.

This clonotype was seen only a few times. The chain joins TRBV6-2 or TRBV6-3 to TRBJ2-1, with 10 nucleotides matching TRBD2. The CDR3 length is 17 residues. CDR1 is MNHEY and CDR2 is SVGEGT in the germline V gene. The V segment lost 2 bases and the J segment 7 bases; nucleotides outside the gene matches: 11. The CDR3 sequence is CASSYGGEWTSGNEQFF. The CDR3 bases are TGTGCCAGCAGTTACGGCGGGGAATGGACTAGCGGAAATGAGCAGTTCTTC.

The chain combines TRBV10-3 with TRBJ2-3; 10 nucleotides agree with TRBD2. With 10 bases clipped from V and 3 bases from J, the junction kept 13 bases outside the gene matches. Germline CDR1 reads ENHRY; CDR2 reads SYGVKD. The length of the CDR3 is 16 residues. CDR3 coding DNA: TGTGCCACGTCGGACTGGACTAGCGGATTAACAGATACGCAGTATTTT. It yields the protein CATSDWTSGLTDTQYF.

This clonotype was observed many times. The chain links TRBV20-1 to TRBJ2-1; D is perhaps TRBD1 or TRBD2 (5 bases each). The germline V gene encodes CDR1 DFQATT and CDR2 SNEGSKA (reference sequence). V was pared by 3 bases and J by 6 bases, with 12 bases between. CDR3 length equals 13 residues. CDR3 in amino acids: CSARGPGGNEQFF. In DNA, the CDR3 is TGCAGTGCTAGGGGACCGGGCGGCAATGAGCAGTTCTTC.

This chain joins TRBV4-2 and TRBJ2-1; 12 positions match TRBD2. The germline gives CDR1 LGHNA, CDR2 YNFKEQ. The CDR3 has 16 residues. J lost 3 bases, V lost 4 bases, and 4 bases had no gene match. The CDR3 DNA is TGTGCCAGCAGCCGAGGACTAGCGGGAAGCTACAATGAGCAGTTCTTC. Translating it yields CASSRGLAGSYNEQFF.

V is TRBV20-1 and J is TRBJ1-6, with D maybe TRBD1 (6 bases). The CDR3 has 17 residues. Germline lookup yields CDR1 DFQATT and CDR2 SNEGSKA (reference sequence). The V end lost 3 bases, the J end lost 0 bases, and 15 bases lay between the germline ends. The CDR3 region is CSARRGAASSYNSPLHF. The CDR3 nucleotides are TGCAGTGCTAGGAGGGGGGCAGCGAGCTCCTATAATTCACCCCTCCACTTT.

This chain uses TRBV6-5 with TRBJ2-3, with D perhaps TRBD1 (6 bases). The ends were cut back, 8 bases at V and 1 base at J, with 16 bases in the middle. The CDR3 loop spans 15 amino acids. Germline V gene lookup returns CDR1 MNHEY and CDR2 SVGAGI. The DNA of the CDR3 is TGTGCCAGCGGCCTTAAGGACAGTCGCACAGATACGCAGTATTTT. It encodes CASGLKDSRTDTQYF.

This clonotype was found a few times. The chain uses TRBV10-3 and TRBJ2-3, with a possible D match to TRBD2 (5 bases). This CDR3 spans 15 amino acids. Trimming left V 6 bases short and J 0 bases short, with 13 bases between. Germline CDR1 reads ENHRY; CDR2 reads SYGVKD. The CDR3 region is CAISSGGSSTDTQYF. CDR3 nucleotide sequence: TGTGCCATCAGCTCGGGCGGGTCTAGCACAGATACGCAGTATTTT.

This clonotype was counted only a few times. This chain connects TRBV4-2 to TRBJ2-6; D perhaps matches TRBD2 (6 bases). The germline CDR1 and CDR2 sequences are LGHNA and YNFKEQ. This CDR3 contains 19 residues. The ends were cut back, 0 bases at V and 3 bases at J, with 18 bases in the middle. This CDR3 is CASSQDLEPEGGGANVLTF. The CDR3, as DNA: TGTGCCAGCAGCCAAGATTTAGAGCCGGAGGGAGGTGGGGCCAACGTCCTGACTTTC.